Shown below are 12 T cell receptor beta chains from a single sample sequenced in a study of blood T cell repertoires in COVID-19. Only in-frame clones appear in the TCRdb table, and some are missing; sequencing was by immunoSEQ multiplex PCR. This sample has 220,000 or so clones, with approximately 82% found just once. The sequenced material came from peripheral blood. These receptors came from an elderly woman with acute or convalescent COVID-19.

In nucleotides, the CDR3 is TGCGCCAGCAGCTTGGTCCGGGGGGGAGTCAATGAGCAGTTCTTC. Translated: CASSLVRGGVNEQFF. The rearrangement links TRBV5-1 to TRBJ2-1; TRBD2 agrees at 8 bases. The CDR3 spans 15 residues. CDR1 and CDR2 from the germline V gene are SGHRS and YFSETQ. V dropped 0 bases and J dropped 6; count of bases not matched to a gene: 5.

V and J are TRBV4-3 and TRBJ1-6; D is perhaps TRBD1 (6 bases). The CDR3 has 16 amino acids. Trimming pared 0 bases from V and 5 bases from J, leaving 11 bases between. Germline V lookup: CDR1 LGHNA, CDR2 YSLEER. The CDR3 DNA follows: TGCGCCAGCAGCCAAGATTGGACAGTAAATAATTCACCCCTCCACTTT. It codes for CASSQDWTVNNSPLHF.

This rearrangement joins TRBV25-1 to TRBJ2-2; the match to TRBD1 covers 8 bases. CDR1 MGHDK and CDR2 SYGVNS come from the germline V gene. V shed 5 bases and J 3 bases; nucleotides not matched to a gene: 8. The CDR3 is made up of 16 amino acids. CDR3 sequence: CASSPRTGKDTGELFF. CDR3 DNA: TGTGCCAGCAGTCCGAGGACAGGGAAGGACACCGGGGAGCTGTTTTTT.

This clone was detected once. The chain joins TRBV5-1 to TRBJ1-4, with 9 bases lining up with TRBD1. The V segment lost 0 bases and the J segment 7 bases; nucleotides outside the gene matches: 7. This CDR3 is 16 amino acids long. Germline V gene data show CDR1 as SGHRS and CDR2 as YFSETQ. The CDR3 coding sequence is TGCGCCAGCAGCTTGGTATCCCAGGACAGGGGTGAAAAACTGTTTTTT. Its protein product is CASSLVSQDRGEKLFF.

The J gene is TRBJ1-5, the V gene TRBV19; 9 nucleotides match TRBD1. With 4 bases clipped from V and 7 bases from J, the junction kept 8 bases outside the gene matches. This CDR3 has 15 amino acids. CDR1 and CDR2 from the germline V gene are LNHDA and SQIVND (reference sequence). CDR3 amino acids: CASSKRDRVIQPQHF. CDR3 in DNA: TGTGCCAGTAGTAAACGGGACAGGGTAATACAGCCCCAGCATTTT.

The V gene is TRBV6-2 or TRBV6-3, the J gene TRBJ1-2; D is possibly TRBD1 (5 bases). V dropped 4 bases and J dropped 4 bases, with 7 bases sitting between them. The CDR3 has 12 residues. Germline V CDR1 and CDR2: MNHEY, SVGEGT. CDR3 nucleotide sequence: TGTGCCAGCAGTTCAGACAGCTATGGCTACACCTTC. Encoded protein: CASSSDSYGYTF.

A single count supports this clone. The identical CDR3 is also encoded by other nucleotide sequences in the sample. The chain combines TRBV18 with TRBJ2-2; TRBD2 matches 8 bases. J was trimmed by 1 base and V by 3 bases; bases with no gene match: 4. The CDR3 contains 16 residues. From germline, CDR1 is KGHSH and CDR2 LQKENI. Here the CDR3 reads CASSPGLVGNTGELFF. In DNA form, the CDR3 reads TGTGCCAGCTCACCGGGACTAGTAGGGAACACCGGGGAGCTGTTTTTT.

CDR3 amino acids: CASSQDWEVRTEAFF. The CDR3 DNA reads as TGTGCCAGCAGCCAAGATTGGGAGGTACGAACTGAAGCTTTCTTT. The chain employs TRBV4-2 and TRBJ1-1; D call uncertain. The germline V gene has CDR1 LGHNA and CDR2 YNFKEQ. The CDR3 contains 15 residues. Trimming took off 0 bases at V and 5 bases at J, with 13 bases between the two ends.

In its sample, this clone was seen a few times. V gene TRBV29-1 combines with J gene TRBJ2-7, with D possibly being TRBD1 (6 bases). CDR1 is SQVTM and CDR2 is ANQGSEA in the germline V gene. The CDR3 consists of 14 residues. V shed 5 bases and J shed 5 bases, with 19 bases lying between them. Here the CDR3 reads CSVFSGTKGNEQYF. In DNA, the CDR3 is TGCAGCGTTTTTTCGGGGACAAAGGGCAACGAGCAGTACTTC.

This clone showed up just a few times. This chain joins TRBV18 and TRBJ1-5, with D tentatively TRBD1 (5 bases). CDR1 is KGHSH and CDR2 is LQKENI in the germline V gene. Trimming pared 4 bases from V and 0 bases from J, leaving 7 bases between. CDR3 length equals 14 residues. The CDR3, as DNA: TGTGCCAGCTCACAGGGGAATAGCAATCAGCCCCAGCATTTT. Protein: CASSQGNSNQPQHF.

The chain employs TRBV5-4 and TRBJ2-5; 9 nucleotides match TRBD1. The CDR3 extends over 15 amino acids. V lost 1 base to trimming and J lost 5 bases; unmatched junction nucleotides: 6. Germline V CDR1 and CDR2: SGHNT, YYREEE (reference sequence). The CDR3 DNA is TGTGCCAGCAGCTTGCGGGGACAGGGTCGGGAGACCCAGTACTTC. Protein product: CASSLRGQGRETQYF.

The CDR3 DNA is TGCGCCAGCAGCTTGGTGGCAGGGGAAAGTTACGAGCAGTACTTC. Translating gives CASSLVAGESYEQYF. The genes are TRBV5-1 and TRBJ2-7, with D maybe TRBD1 (6 bases). Germline V gives CDR1 SGHRS, CDR2 YFSETQ. V was shortened by 0 bases and J by 4 bases, with 14 bases between the two germline ends. The CDR3 totals 15 residues.